Listed below are T cell receptor beta chains from one sample, sequenced in a study of blood T cell repertoires in COVID-19. Clones were read by immunoSEQ multiplex PCR, and TCRdb kept only the in-frame ones, dropping some. Of 400,000 to 500,000 clones listed, roughly 85% are singletons. The sample comprised peripheral blood. These receptors came from a woman between 25 and 40 years old with active or convalescent COVID-19. The CDR3 runs from the conserved cysteine through the conserved F or W. A D gene is named only where the DNA matches it firmly. Clone size, where shown, is once, few, many, or a class for clones that have expanded.

TRBJ2-7	16	TRBV5-6	-	-	CASSLERFRGGYEQYF	TGTGCCAGCAGCTTGGAGCGGTTCCGCGGAGGCTACGAGCAGTACTTC
TRBJ1-2	16	TRBV27	TRBD1	-	CASSSTLTGGSWGYTF	TGTGCCAGCAGTTCCACTCTTACAGGGGGCTCGTGGGGCTACACCTTC
TRBJ1-1	13	TRBV14	-	-	CASSQQGFTEAFF	TGTGCCAGCAGCCAACAGGGTTTCACTGAAGCTTTCTTT
TRBJ2-6	17	TRBV30	-	-	CAWFRGGYTPGANVLTF	TGTGCCTGGTTCAGAGGGGGATATACCCCTGGGGCCAACGTCCTGACTTTC
TRBJ1-6	14	TRBV2	-	-	CASSAGGEGSPLHF	TGTGCCAGCAGTGCTGGGGGGGAGGGTTCACCCCTCCACTTT
TRBJ2-2	16	TRBV5-6	TRBD2	-	CASSLGSGRNTGELFF	TGTGCCAGCAGCTTGGGTAGCGGGAGGAACACCGGGGAGCTGTTTTTT
TRBJ1-2	14	TRBV7-9	TRBD1	-	CASRPDREIGGYTF	TGTGCCAGCAGACCGGACAGGGAGATCGGTGGCTACACCTTC
TRBJ2-5	18	TRBV7-2	-	-	CASSLHQGPARNQETQYF	TGTGCCAGCAGCTTACATCAGGGGCCAGCGCGGAACCAAGAGACCCAGTACTTC
TRBJ1-4	15	TRBV27	TRBD1	-	CASSLSGTGHEKLFF	TGTGCCAGCAGTTTAAGTGGGACAGGGCACGAAAAACTGTTTTTT
TRBJ1-6	15	TRBV7-9	-	few	CAITLEGGDNSPLHF	TGTGCCATCACGCTCGAGGGAGGGGATAATTCACCCCTCCACTTT
TRBJ1-2	16	TRBV5-6	-	few	CASSLVVPAQGYGYTF	TGTGCCAGCAGCTTGGTGGTACCGGCCCAGGGGTATGGCTACACCTTC
TRBJ1-1	13	TRBV27	-	-	CASSLGQGAEAFF	TGTGCCAGCAGTTTAGGGCAGGGCGCTGAAGCTTTCTTT
TRBJ2-1	12	TRBV29-1	-	-	CIAKGGGVEQFF	TGCATCGCGAAGGGGGGAGGGGTTGAGCAGTTCTTC
TRBJ2-7	14	TRBV11-2	-	few	CASSLPGIRLEQYF	TGTGCCAGCAGCTTGCCGGGAATCCGTCTGGAGCAGTACTTC
TRBJ1-2	14	TRBV19	-	-	CASSLHRESYGYTF	TGTGCCAGTAGTCTCCACAGGGAGTCCTATGGCTACACCTTC
TRBJ2-7	14	TRBV5-1	TRBD2	-	CASSLAGGGGEQYF	TGCGCCAGCAGCTTGGCGGGAGGGGGTGGCGAGCAGTACTTC
TRBJ2-1	11	TRBV10-2	-	-	CASSGGNEQFF	TGCGCCAGCAGTGGCGGCAATGAGCAGTTCTTC
TRBJ2-7	16	TRBV27	TRBD1	-	CASSLSWNRGWYEQYF	TGTGCCAGCAGTTTATCTTGGAACAGGGGCTGGTACGAGCAGTACTTC
TRBJ2-7	15	TRBV11-1	TRBD1	-	CASSLEGAGAYEQYF	TGTGCCAGCAGCTTAGAGGGGGCAGGGGCCTACGAGCAGTACTTC
TRBJ2-7	13	TRBV18	-	-	CASSLLATYEQYF	TGTGCCAGCTCGCTGCTAGCGACCTACGAGCAGTACTTC
TRBJ1-1	15	TRBV7-9	-	-	CASSLNILVNTEAFF	TGTGCCAGCAGCTTAAACATTTTGGTGAACACTGAAGCTTTCTTT
TRBJ1-2	13	TRBV6-5	TRBD1	-	CASSYRGRDGYTF	TGTGCCAGCAGTTACAGGGGGCGCGATGGCTACACCTTC
TRBJ2-2	15	TRBV6-5	TRBD2	-	CASSIIAGAAGELFF	TGTGCCAGCAGCATCATAGCGGGAGCGGCCGGGGAGCTGTTTTTT
TRBJ2-3	13	TRBV4-2	-	-	CASSGRATDTQYF	TGTGCCAGCAGTGGGCGGGCCACAGATACGCAGTATTTT
TRBJ1-1	15	TRBV5-4	-	-	CASSTKQGYRTEAFF	TGTGCCAGCAGCACGAAACAGGGTTATCGCACTGAAGCTTTCTTT
TRBJ2-1	15	TRBV11-2	-	-	CASSLGGILLNEQFF	TGTGCCAGCAGCTTAGGCGGGATTCTTCTCAATGAGCAGTTCTTC
TRBJ1-1	13	TRBV5-6	-	-	CASSLVSDTEAFF	TGTGCCAGCAGCTTGGTATCGGACACTGAAGCTTTCTTT
TRBJ1-2	12	TRBV11-2	-	-	CATQGLNYGYTF	TGTGCCACACAGGGACTAAACTATGGCTACACCTTC
TRBJ2-1	12	TRBV15	-	-	CATSRLYNEQFF	TGTGCCACCAGCAGACTTTACAATGAGCAGTTCTTC
TRBJ1-5	14	TRBV7-8	-	-	CASSLAGSNQPQHF	TGTGCCAGCAGCTTGGCAGGGAGCAATCAGCCCCAGCATTTT
TRBJ2-5	15	TRBV10-3	TRBD2	-	CAISETSGIGETQYF	TGTGCCATCAGTGAGACTAGCGGGATCGGGGAGACCCAGTACTTC
TRBJ1-1	14	TRBV6-5	-	-	CASSLRTVNTEAFF	TGTGCCAGCAGTTTAAGGACAGTGAACACTGAAGCTTTCTTT
TRBJ2-3	16	TRBV2	TRBD2	-	CASGLAGVQETDTQYF	TGTGCCAGCGGACTAGCGGGGGTACAGGAGACAGATACGCAGTATTTT
TRBJ2-2	15	TRBV27	TRBD1	few	CASSLDPGGTGELFF	TGTGCCAGCAGCTTAGACCCAGGGGGCACCGGGGAGCTGTTTTTT
TRBJ1-2	14	TRBV7-2	-	-	CASSLGTVHLGYTF	TGTGCCAGCAGCTTAGGGACAGTTCACTTGGGCTACACCTTC
TRBJ2-2	15	TRBV7-8	TRBD1	-	CASSLRQGAAGELFF	TGTGCCAGCAGCTTGAGACAGGGGGCGGCCGGGGAGCTGTTTTTT
TRBJ1-1	13	TRBV10-3	-	few	CAIMERLNTEAFF	TGTGCCATCATGGAGAGATTGAACACTGAAGCTTTCTTT
TRBJ1-6	15	TRBV10-3	-	-	CAISGGSGVNSPLHF	TGTGCCATCAGCGGGGGATCGGGGGTTAATTCACCCCTCCACTTT
TRBJ1-1	15	TRBV7-9	-	-	CASSARDSLNTEAFF	TGTGCCAGCAGCGCTCGTGACAGCCTGAACACTGAAGCTTTCTTT
TRBJ2-5	19	TRBV5-1	-	-	CASSPGEVGGNRLQETQYF	TGCGCCAGCAGCCCCGGTGAGGTAGGGGGAAATCGCCTACAAGAGACCCAGTACTTC
TRBJ1-1	12	TRBV11-2	-	-	CASIGRGTEAFF	TGTGCCAGCATCGGCAGGGGCACTGAAGCTTTCTTT
TRBJ1-2	17	TRBV7-8	TRBD1	-	CASSLPAPGQGAQGYTF	TGTGCCAGCAGCTTACCAGCACCGGGACAGGGGGCGCAAGGCTACACCTTC
TRBJ2-3	16	TRBV20-1	TRBD2	-	CSASAASGGGLDTQYF	TGCAGTGCTAGTGCCGCTAGCGGGGGCGGCTTAGATACGCAGTATTTT
TRBJ2-7	17	TRBV7-9	TRBD2	-	CASSSASGERGFSEQYF	TGTGCCAGCAGCTCGGCTAGCGGGGAGCGGGGGTTCAGCGAGCAGTACTTC
TRBJ2-2	17	TRBV4-1	-	-	CASSQVRRGMNTGELFF	TGCGCCAGCAGCCAAGTCCGCCGGGGAATGAACACCGGGGAGCTGTTTTTT
TRBJ1-2	17	TRBV15	TRBD1	-	CATSSASGGQSILGYTF	TGTGCCACCAGCAGCGCCTCAGGGGGCCAATCCATTTTAGGCTACACCTTC
TRBJ2-1	12	TRBV15	TRBD2	-	CATSGTRNEQFF	TGTGCCACCAGCGGGACTAGAAATGAGCAGTTCTTC
TRBJ2-3	13	TRBV19	TRBD1	-	CASEDRGTDTQYF	TGTGCCAGTGAGGACAGGGGCACAGATACGCAGTATTTT
TRBJ1-1	16	TRBV11-2	TRBD1	-	CASSLGLGQVNTEAFF	TGTGCCAGCAGCTTAGGTTTGGGACAGGTGAACACTGAAGCTTTCTTT
TRBJ1-2	15	TRBV5-4	-	-	CASSLNREANYGYTF	TGTGCCAGCAGCTTGAACAGGGAAGCTAACTATGGCTACACCTTC
TRBJ2-7	15	TRBV30	TRBD2	-	CASTSGSQNLYEQYF	TGTGCCTCGACTAGCGGGAGTCAAAATCTCTACGAGCAGTACTTC
TRBJ2-5	16	TRBV6-1	-	-	CASSAARAGPGETQYF	TGTGCCAGCAGTGCCGCCCGGGCGGGACCTGGGGAGACCCAGTACTTC
TRBJ1-2	15	TRBV5-8	TRBD1	-	CASSLAGGAGYGYTF	TGTGCCAGCAGCTTGGCAGGGGGCGCAGGCTATGGCTACACCTTC
TRBJ1-1	15	TRBV3-1/TRBV3-2	-	-	CASSQDHRLNTEAFF	TGTGCCAGCAGCCAAGATCACAGATTGAACACTGAAGCTTTCTTT
TRBJ1-1	12	TRBV19	-	-	CASRVQGTEAFF	TGTGCCAGTAGGGTACAGGGAACTGAAGCTTTCTTT